The sequence of this TCR beta chain was determined in a study of T cell repertoires in cytomegalovirus infection. Study-level information: Matching HLA type and CMV infection were both indicated by public TCR beta signatures.

This clonotype was counted many times. Its antigen is unknown. From the reads, TCRdb called clonotypes with MiXCR, one entry per CDR3 protein. This repertoire shows almost 500,000 distinct CDR3 sequences, about 10% found once; its top ten account for more than 8.5%. General study results and limits: Identification of carriers of CMV plus the relevant HLA was achieved through cumulative public TCR beta family frequency.

Sequenced: PBMCs. The sequence came from a human donor in good health (CMV status not recorded). Some clones in this sample may be carry-over from other donors' samples.

Here the CDR3 reads CASSLDRTFSYEQYF. CDR3 nucleotides: TGCGCCAGCAGCTTGGACAGGACCTTCTCCTACGAGCAGTACTTC. V and J are TRBV5-1 and TRBJ2-7; a weak D match, TRBD1 (5 bases). The CDR3 is 15 amino acids. Germline V CDR1 and CDR2: SGHRS, YFSETQ. V lost 0 bases and J lost 0, with 10 bases in between.